Shown below are 10 T cell receptor beta chains from a single sample sequenced in a study of cytomegalovirus exposure and HLA in healthy donors. Vbeta (60) and Jbeta (13) primers were used in the PCR. Measured with immunoSEQ multiplex PCR; TCRdb has only the in-frame clones, and not every one. The data hold approximately 210,000 clones, with around 86% observed a single time. The material sequenced was PBMCs. These receptors were taken from a man aged 25 to 40 in good health and CMV-seronegative.

V is TRBV6-6 and J is TRBJ1-4, with D perhaps matching TRBD1 (5 bases). V was trimmed by 6 bases and J by 6 bases, leaving 17 bases between them. Germline V gene sequence: CDR1 MNHNY, CDR2 SVGAGI (reference sequence). The CDR3 extends over 15 amino acids. The CDR3 sequence: CASSLGLRVDEKLFF. The CDR3 bases are TGTGCCAGCAGCTTGGGACTCAGAGTAGATGAAAAACTGTTTTTT.

The J gene is TRBJ2-5, the V gene TRBV5-1; 7 bases fit TRBD1. Germline V gives CDR1 SGHRS, CDR2 YFSETQ. The CDR3 is made up of 13 amino acids. The V gene end was trimmed by 0 bases and the J gene end by 5 bases; junction bases not matched to a gene: 1. In DNA, the CDR3 is TGCGCCAGCAGCTTGGGGGACAGTGAGACCCAGTACTTC. It is translated as CASSLGDSETQYF.

This chain uses TRBV5-5 with TRBJ1-2; D may be TRBD1 (5 bases). The CDR3 loop spans 15 amino acids. Germline V CDR1 and CDR2: SGHKS, YYEKEE (reference sequence). The V end was cut by 2 bases, the J end by 0 bases, with 11 bases between. CDR3 in amino acids: CASSFVGAPNYGYTF. In DNA, the CDR3 is TGTGCCAGCAGCTTTGTAGGGGCCCCTAACTATGGCTACACCTTC.

This clone has just a few counts. The chain joins TRBV6-5 to TRBJ2-7; D unclear. Trimming took off 6 bases at V and 0 bases at J, with 3 bases between the two ends. Germline loops: CDR1 MNHEY, CDR2 SVGAGI. The CDR3 length is 11 residues. The CDR3 bases are TGTGCCAGCAGCAACTCCTACGAGCAGTACTTC. This sequence encodes CASSNSYEQYF.

On this clone itself: A junction end diverges from the germline sequence, so it may reflect a read error. The rearrangement uses TRBV19 and TRBJ1-1; possible D gene TRBD1, 6 bases. The V gene's germline CDR1 is LNHDA and CDR2 SQIVND (reference sequence). This CDR3 contains 15 residues. The CDR3 DNA is TGCGCATCACAGACCCCACAGGGACGAAACACTGAAGCTTTCTTT. Its protein product is CASQTPQGRNTEAFF.

This clone was observed a single time. CDR3 bases: TGTGCCAGCAGTCCCCTTCCCCCTCTAGCGGGGTTCACAGATACGCAGTATTTT. Translated, it gives CASSPLPPLAGFTDTQYF. This chain connects TRBV27 to TRBJ2-3; 9 nucleotides match TRBD2. Germline V gene lookup returns CDR1 MNHEY and CDR2 SMNVEV (reference sequence). The CDR3 has 18 amino acids. V lost 5 bases to trimming and J lost 2 bases; unmatched junction nucleotides: 14.

The chain combines TRBV5-1 with TRBJ1-1; no definite D call. This CDR3 has 12 residues. Germline-derived CDR1 and CDR2 are SGHRS and YFSETQ. Deletions cut 5 bases from V and 1 base from J, with 6 bases between. The CDR3 sequence is CASRGGNTEAFF. CDR3 DNA: TGCGCCAGCAGAGGCGGGAACACTGAAGCTTTCTTT. The full variable domain, its missing parts supplied by reference TRBV5-1 and TRBJ1-1, is KAGVTQTPRYLIKTRGQQVTLSCSPISGHRSVSWYQQTPGQGLQFLFEYFSETQRNKGNFPGRFSGRQFSNSRSEMNVSTLELGDSALYLCASRGGNTEAFFGQGTRLTVV.

This CDR3 is CASSPTGLEPDTQYF. CDR3 bases: TGTGCCAGCAGCCCGACAGGATTAGAACCAGATACGCAGTATTTT. The chain has TRBV11-2 and TRBJ2-3, with a possible D match to TRBD1 (6 bases). This CDR3 contains 15 residues. CDR1 is SGHAT, CDR2 FQNNGV, per germline. V lost 5 bases to trimming and J lost 4 bases, with 16 bases between them.

V is TRBV29-1 and J is TRBJ1-1, with D perhaps matching TRBD1 (5 bases). CDR1 and CDR2 (germline): SQVTM, ANQGSEA. This CDR3 region has 15 residues. The V and J ends lost 4 bases and 3 bases respectively, with 18 bases between them. In nucleotides, the CDR3 is TGCAGCGTTGTGGGGCGGGAGGGCGCAGACACTGAAGCTTTCTTT. Its protein product is CSVVGREGADTEAFF.

The chain combines TRBV30 with TRBJ2-7, with D possibly matching TRBD1 (6 bases). Germline V gene sequence: CDR1 GTSNPN, CDR2 SVGIG (reference sequence). CDR3 length equals 15 residues. V was clipped by 3 bases and J by 3 bases, with 18 bases between them. The CDR3 DNA reads TGTGCCTGGAGGGTAATCCGGGACACCTACTACGAGCAGTACTTC. Translation: CAWRVIRDTYYEQYF.